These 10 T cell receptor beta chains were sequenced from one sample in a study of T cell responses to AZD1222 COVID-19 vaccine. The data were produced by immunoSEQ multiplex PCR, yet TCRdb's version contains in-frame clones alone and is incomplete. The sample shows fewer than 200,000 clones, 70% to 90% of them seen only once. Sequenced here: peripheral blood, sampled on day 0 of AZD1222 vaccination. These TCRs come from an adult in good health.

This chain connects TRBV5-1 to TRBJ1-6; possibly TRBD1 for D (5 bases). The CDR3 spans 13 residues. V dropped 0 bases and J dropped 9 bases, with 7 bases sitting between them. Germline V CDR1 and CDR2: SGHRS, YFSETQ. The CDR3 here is CASSLDGGSPLHF. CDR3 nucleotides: TGCGCCAGCAGCTTGGACGGGGGTTCACCCCTCCACTTT.

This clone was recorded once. The CDR3 DNA reads TGTGCCAGCAGCTCACAGGGGGCCTCTTACAATGAGCAGTTCTTC. It specifies CASSSQGASYNEQFF. V and J are TRBV5-8 and TRBJ2-1, with 9 positions matching TRBD1. Germline V gene data show CDR1 as SGHTS and CDR2 as YDEGEE. There are 15 residues in the CDR3. V was clipped by 3 bases and J by 4 bases; unmatched bases: 5. The complete variable domain, with remaining parts taken from reference TRBV5-8 and TRBJ2-1, reads EAGVTQSPTHLIKTRGQQATLRCSPISGHTSVYWYQQALGLGLQFLLWYDEGEERNRGNFPPRFSGRQFPNYSSELNVNALELEDSALYLCASSSQGASYNEQFFGPGTRLTVL.

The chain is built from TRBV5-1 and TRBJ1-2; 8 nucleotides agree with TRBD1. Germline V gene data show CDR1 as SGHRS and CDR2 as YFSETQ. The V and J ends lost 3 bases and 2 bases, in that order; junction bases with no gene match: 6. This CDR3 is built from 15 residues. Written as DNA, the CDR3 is TGCGCCAGCAGCTCCCAGGGGGCGCTGAACTATGGCTACACCTTC. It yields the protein CASSSQGALNYGYTF.

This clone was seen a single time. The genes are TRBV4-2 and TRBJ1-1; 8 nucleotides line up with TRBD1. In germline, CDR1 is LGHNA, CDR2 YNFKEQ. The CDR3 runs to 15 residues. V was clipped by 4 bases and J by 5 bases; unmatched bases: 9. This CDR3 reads CASSLAGQGGTEAFF. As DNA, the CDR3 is TGTGCCAGCAGCCTTGCCGGACAGGGAGGGACTGAAGCTTTCTTT.

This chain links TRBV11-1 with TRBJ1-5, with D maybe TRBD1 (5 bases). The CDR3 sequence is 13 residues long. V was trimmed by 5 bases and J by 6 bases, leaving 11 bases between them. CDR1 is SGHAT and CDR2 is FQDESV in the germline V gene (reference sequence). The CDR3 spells CASSEQEGQPQHF. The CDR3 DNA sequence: TGTGCCAGCAGCGAACAGGAGGGTCAGCCCCAGCATTTT.

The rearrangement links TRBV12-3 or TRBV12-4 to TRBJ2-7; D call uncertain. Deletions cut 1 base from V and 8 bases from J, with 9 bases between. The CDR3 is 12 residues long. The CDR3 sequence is CASSLEGRKQYF. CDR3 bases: TGTGCCAGCAGTTTAGAAGGGCGGAAGCAGTACTTC.

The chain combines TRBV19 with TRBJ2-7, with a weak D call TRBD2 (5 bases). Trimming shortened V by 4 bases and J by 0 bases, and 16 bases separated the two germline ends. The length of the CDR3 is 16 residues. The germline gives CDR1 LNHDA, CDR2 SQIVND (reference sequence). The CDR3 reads CASSTDGLTSSYEQYF. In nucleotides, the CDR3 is TGTGCCAGTAGTACCGACGGACTGACCTCCTCCTACGAGCAGTACTTC.

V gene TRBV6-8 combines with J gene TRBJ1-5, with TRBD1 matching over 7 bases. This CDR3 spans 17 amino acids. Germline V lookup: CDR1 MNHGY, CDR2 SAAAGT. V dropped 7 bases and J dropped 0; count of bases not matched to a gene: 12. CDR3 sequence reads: CASTPGQRPYSNQPQHF. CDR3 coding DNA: TGTGCCAGCACTCCGGGACAGCGCCCGTATAGCAATCAGCCCCAGCATTTT.

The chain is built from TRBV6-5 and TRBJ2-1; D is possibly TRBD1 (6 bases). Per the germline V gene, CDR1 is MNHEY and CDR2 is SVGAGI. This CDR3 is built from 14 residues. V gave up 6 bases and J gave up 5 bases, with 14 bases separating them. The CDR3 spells CASSYRDTDNEQFF. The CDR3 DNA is TGTGCCAGCAGCTACCGGGACACAGACAATGAGCAGTTCTTC.

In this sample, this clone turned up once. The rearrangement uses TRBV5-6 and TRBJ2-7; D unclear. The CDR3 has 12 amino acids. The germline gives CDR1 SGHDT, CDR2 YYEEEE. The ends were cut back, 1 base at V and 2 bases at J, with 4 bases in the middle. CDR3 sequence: CASSLRPYEQYF. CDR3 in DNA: TGTGCCAGCAGCTTGCGGCCCTACGAGCAGTACTTC.